This TCR beta chain was sequenced during a study of T cells in Graves' hyperthyroidism and ophthalmopathy. About the study: The blood sample was taken at first diagnosis, before treatment began.

The investigators amplified TCR beta CDR3 regions from RNA transcripts. HTBI primers drove first-round RT-PCR of the TCR CDR3. TCRdb recomputed calls from the multiplex PCR reads with MiXCR, one row per CDR3 protein. This table has about 400,000 distinct CDR3 sequences, 15% appearing once. This CDR3 comprises 17 residues. CDR1 LGHNA and CDR2 YNFKEQ come from the germline V gene. V shed 4 bases, J shed 3 bases, and the junction held 4 bases outside the gene matches. Study-level findings and limits: Separation of ophthalmopathy from stable hyperthyroidism was achieved by a 13 V-J model.

Disease duration under 2 months; hyperthyroidism patients were aged 18 to 65. The source of the PBMCs was 9.5 to 10 ml of fresh peripheral blood. This clonotype has just a few counts. The antigen is not known. Material: blood. The V call is TRBV4-2, the J call TRBJ2-1; TRBD2 agrees at 15 bases. The receptor's source is a woman younger than 45 with Graves' hyperthyroidism. The CDR3 nucleotides are TGTGCCAGCAGCCTTGGACTAGCGGGAGGGATCTACAATGAGCAGTTCTTC. Amino acid sequence: CASSLGLAGGIYNEQFF.